This TCR beta chain appears in the sequencing data of a study of blood T cell repertoires in COVID-19. Sequencing was performed with immunoSEQ multiplex PCR; in TCRdb, only in-frame clones are kept and a portion is missing. The sample has 55,000 to 80,000 clones, more than 80% seen once; the top ten hold approximately 2.7%. This clone was counted a single time. CDR3 size: 13 residues. V lost 6 bases, J lost 5 bases, and 11 bases lay in between. The germline gives CDR1 LNHDA, CDR2 SQIVND (reference sequence). The sequenced material came from peripheral blood. This chain connects TRBV19 to TRBJ1-5; D gene ambiguous. This clonotype was sampled from a man aged 45-65 years with acute or convalescent COVID-19. This CDR3 is CASSGRRDQPQHF. The CDR3 DNA is TGTGCCAGTAGCGGAAGGAGAGATCAGCCCCAGCATTTT.